What follows is one TCR beta chain and its context. What it recognizes is unknown. Healthy bone marrow donors made up the cohort. These data come from a study of cytomegalovirus exposure and HLA in healthy donors. The study's findings and limits: DRB1 showed the most TCR associations and HLA-C the fewest in a later analysis, as rates varied by HLA locus. There were several of the most significant clusters that appeared linked to common viral pathogens in a later analysis.

Vbeta (60) and Jbeta (13) primers were used in the PCR. Assay used: immunoSEQ multiplex PCR; TCRdb lists only in-frame clones, some missing. In the table there are some 150,000 clones, around 79% of which are singletons. V shed 3 bases and J 5 bases; nucleotides not matched to a gene: 2. CDR3 length: 15 amino acids. CDR1 and CDR2 (germline): KGHSH, LQKENI. This chain uses TRBV18 with TRBJ2-1; the match to TRBD2 covers 12 bases. The source of this sequence is a man between 18 and 29 years old in good health and CMV-seronegative. The sample consisted of PBMCs. CDR3: CASSPLAGGHNEQFF. CDR3 DNA: TGTGCCAGCTCACCTCTAGCGGGGGGGCACAATGAGCAGTTCTTC. Drawing the rest from reference TRBV18 and TRBJ2-1, the complete variable domain is NAGVMQNPRHLVRRRGQEARLRCSPMKGHSHVYWYRQLPEEGLKFMVYLQKENIIDESGMPKERFSAEFPKEGPSILRIQQVVRGDSAAYFCASSPLAGGHNEQFFGPGTRLTVL.